The rows below give T cell receptor beta chains drawn from one sample of a study of a mutant IDH1 vaccine in newly diagnosed glioma. Their recognized antigens are unknown. The table came from immunoSEQ multiplex PCR; TCRdb's copy has only in-frame clones and leaves some out. The sample records 35,000 to 40,000 clones, over 80% being singletons. The material sequenced was PBMCs, taken from a glioma patient whose treatment included an IDH1 peptide vaccine. The receptor source for this set is a man in his forties or fifties with glioma. Each CDR3 is given with its conserved first and last residue. The D gene is left open where the match is weak. Some rows mark clone size as missing; the rest say once, few, many or name a class of expanded clone.

d_call clone_size j_call cdr3_length v_call cdr3_nt cdr3_aa
- - TRBJ2-5 15 TRBV5-1 TGCGCCAGCAGCAGTCGGGTTGGGGGGCAAGAGACCCAGTACTTC CASSSRVGGQETQYF
- - TRBJ2-7 14 TRBV5-1 TGCGCCAGCAGCTTCGTCAGCGAGACCTACGAGCAGTACTTC CASSFVSETYEQYF
TRBD2 - TRBJ2-3 18 TRBV9 TGTGCCAGCAGCGTTAATCCGGGACTAGCGGGAGGCACAGATACGCAGTATTTT CASSVNPGLAGGTDTQYF
- - TRBJ2-1 12 TRBV6-1 TGTGCCAGCAGTGAAGCGGCGATCACACGGCTCTTC CASSEAAITRLF
TRBD1 - TRBJ2-7 15 TRBV6-1 TGTGCCAGCAGTGCTAGGACAGGGGTTTCCTACGAGCAGTACTTC CASSARTGVSYEQYF
TRBD2 - TRBJ2-3 15 TRBV5-1 TGCGCCAGCAGCCGACTAGCGGGAGTTTCTGATACGCAGTATTTT CASSRLAGVSDTQYF
- - TRBJ2-2 14 TRBV27 TGTGCCAGCTCAAGGTCGCGGTACACCGGGGAGCTGTTTTTT CASSRSRYTGELFF
TRBD2 - TRBJ2-7 15 TRBV19 TGTGCCAGTGGGGATGGGCTAGCGGGTTCCTACGAGCAGTACTTC CASGDGLAGSYEQYF
- - TRBJ2-3 13 TRBV6-4 TGTGCCAGCAGGTGTGTGCCCACAGATACGCAGTATTTT CASRCVPTDTQYF
- - TRBJ2-5 15 TRBV5-4 TGTGCCAGCAGCCCGGAGGTCGGGGGGCGGGAGACCCAGTACTTC CASSPEVGGRETQYF
- - TRBJ2-7 18 TRBV4-2 TGTGCCAGCAGCCAAGATTATAGGGCCTATTCATTCTCCTACGAGCAGTACTTC CASSQDYRAYSFSYEQYF
- - TRBJ2-3 11 TRBV20-1 TGCAGTGCTAGAATCAACCAGGGAAGGTTTTTT CSARINQGRFF
- - TRBJ2-7 13 TRBV5-1 TGCGCCAGCAGCCTGAGGGGCTCCTACGAGCAGTACTTC CASSLRGSYEQYF
- once TRBJ2-7 13 TRBV6-5 TGTGCCAGCAGGAGGGGGTCCGGAGTCGAGCAGTACTTC CASRRGSGVEQYF
TRBD1 - TRBJ2-5 15 TRBV4-2 TGTGCCAGCAGCCAAGTGACAGGGGCCCCGGAGACCCAGTACTTC CASSQVTGAPETQYF
TRBD2 once TRBJ2-1 17 TRBV9 TGTGCCAGCAGCGTAGCTCGGGGGACTAGCGGACACAATGAGCAGTTCTTC CASSVARGTSGHNEQFF
- - TRBJ1-3 14 TRBV5-4 TGTGCCAGCAGCTCCAAACGCTCTGGAAACACCATATATTTT CASSSKRSGNTIYF
- - TRBJ2-5 16 TRBV4-1 TGCGCCAGCAGCCAAGGAAGGCTAGCAGGACAAGAGACCCAGTACTTC CASSQGRLAGQETQYF
TRBD2 - TRBJ2-1 15 TRBV6-1 TGTGCCACCTCGGGACTAGCGGGAAGGTCGGATGAGCAGTTCTTC CATSGLAGRSDEQFF
TRBD2 once TRBJ2-3 16 TRBV4-2 TGTGCCAGTTCCTTGGGACTAGCGGAAAGCACAGATACGCAGTATTTT CASSLGLAESTDTQYF
TRBD2 - TRBJ2-7 16 TRBV4-1 TGCGCCAGCAGCCAAGCCCAAGGGACTAGCGGCTACGAGCAGTACTTC CASSQAQGTSGYEQYF
- - TRBJ1-1 14 TRBV2 TGTGCCAGCAGTGACGTAACAGGGAACACTGAAGCTTTCTTT CASSDVTGNTEAFF
- - TRBJ1-4 14 TRBV7-2 TGTGCCAGCAGCCCCACGAGGGGCAAGGAAAAACTGTTTTTT CASSPTRGKEKLFF
- - TRBJ2-7 17 TRBV19 TGTGCCAGTAGAAGAGCCTCGGGACGCGCAGCGGCCTACGAGCAGTACTTC CASRRASGRAAAYEQYF
TRBD2 - TRBJ2-3 19 TRBV5-5 TGTGCCAGCAGCTTGGCCAAGAAGACTAGCGGGTCTAGCACAGATACGCAGTATTTT CASSLAKKTSGSSTDTQYF
- - TRBJ1-2 12 TRBV15 TGTGCCACCAGCAGGCCGGTGGGTGGCTACACCTTC CATSRPVGGYTF
- - TRBJ2-4 17 TRBV7-9 TGTGCCAGCAGCTTAGATAGATATGACCAAGCCAAAAACATTCAGTACTTC CASSLDRYDQAKNIQYF
- - TRBJ2-7 14 TRBV6-5 TGTGCCAGCAGTTACTACGGGGGTTTCTACGAGCAGTACTTC CASSYYGGFYEQYF
TRBD2 once TRBJ2-3 15 TRBV27 TGTGCCAGCAGTTTTCGGGGACTAGTGGCAGATACGCAGTATTTT CASSFRGLVADTQYF
TRBD2 - TRBJ2-1 16 TRBV5-4 TGTGCCAGCAGCTTCACTAGCGGGAGGACCAACAATGAGCAGTTCTTC CASSFTSGRTNNEQFF
TRBD1 few TRBJ1-1 15 TRBV4-2 TGTGCCAGCAGCAGTAGACAGGGGATGAACACTGAAGCTTTCTTT CASSSRQGMNTEAFF
TRBD1 few TRBJ1-5 14 TRBV25-1 TGTGCCAGCAGTGAGAGACAGGGGAATCAGCCCCAGCATTTT CASSERQGNQPQHF
- - TRBJ2-6 18 TRBV5-1 TGCGCCAGCAGCCCGACCGGCGGGTGGCTTGGGCGGGCCAACGTCCTGACTTTC CASSPTGGWLGRANVLTF
- - TRBJ1-2 13 TRBV6-4 TGTGCCAGCAGGGACCGAGGGGACTATGGCTACACCTTC CASRDRGDYGYTF
TRBD1 - TRBJ2-3 14 TRBV2 TGTGCCAGCAGGCCGGACAGGGGACCAGATACGCAGTATTTT CASRPDRGPDTQYF
- - TRBJ2-1 14 TRBV18 TGTGCCAGCTCATTCGACAGTTCCTACAATGAGCAGTTCTTC CASSFDSSYNEQFF
TRBD2 once TRBJ2-1 13 TRBV19 TGTGCCAGTAGTCCCGGGACTAGCCATGAGCAGTTCTTC CASSPGTSHEQFF
TRBD1 medium-sized TRBJ2-7 17 TRBV23-1 TGCGCCAGCAGTCGAGGACAGGTGAAGCGCAGCTCCTACGAGCAGTACTTC CASSRGQVKRSSYEQYF
- - TRBJ2-7 14 TRBV15 TGTGCCACCAGCAGGGAACCGGGAAACTACGAGCAGTACTTC CATSREPGNYEQYF